The clone carrying this T cell receptor (beta chain) has only a few counts. Its specificity is unknown. The data derive from a study of beta chain features in type 1 diabetes. Study information: No patient-donor differences in age, gender, total cells or subset yield.

Germline V gives CDR1 SGDLS, CDR2 YYNGEE. J was trimmed by 3 bases and V by 4 bases; bases with no gene match: 4. The length of the CDR3 is 14 residues. TCRB transcripts that were expressed got sequenced, as all of the isolated RNA had been reverse transcribed. Reads from naive, central memory and regulatory T cell samples averaged about 3.3 million. Profiling relied on immunoSEQ multiplex PCR, and the TCRdb table lists in-frame clones only, not all of them. The sample records about 700,000 clones, about an eighth being singletons. General study findings and limits: Among all four CD4+ subsets, Type 1 diabetes patients had TCRB CDR3s that were moderately but significantly shorter.

Sequenced material: naive CD4+ T cells from blood. This sequence originates from a man between 18 and 35 years old with type 1 diabetes. V usage is TRBV9 and J usage is TRBJ2-1; 7 nucleotides match TRBD1. CDR3 amino acids: CASSSRTGYNEQFF. CDR3 sequence (DNA): TGTGCCAGCAGCTCCCGGACAGGCTACAATGAGCAGTTCTTC.